This T cell receptor (beta chain) was documented in a study of shared clonotypes between healthy human individuals. Study at large: Every donor yielded three CD4 naive, three CD4 memory, two CD8 naive and one CD8 memory plate.

This clone was counted a few times. This CDR3 region has 13 residues. CDR1 is SGHTA and CDR2 is FQGTGA in the germline V gene. V lost 5 bases to trimming and J lost 3 bases, with 10 bases between them. The study drew its donors from healthy HIV-negative adults without recent acute infections or vaccinations. Sorted-subset replicate PCR reactions contained about 200 ng DNA, corresponding to about 30,000 T cell genomes. Under the authors' procedure: Filtering differed for immunoSEQ, which gave only junction sequences without quality scores. The table came from immunoSEQ multiplex PCR; TCRdb's copy has only in-frame clones and leaves some out. The V and J calls and the clone size are those of that table, but D and trimming were determined from the DNA. This repertoire shows 2 million to 3 million clones, under 95% found once; its top ten account for 0.35% to 0.45%.

V is TRBV7-3 and J is TRBJ1-1; D remains unclear. This sequence was found in a man aged 18-30 years in good health. Some clones in this sample may be carry-over from other donors' samples. Sequenced input: naive CD4+ T cells from PBMCs. Subset of the sample: CD45RA+ positively selected. The CDR3 DNA reads TGTGCCAGCAGCACTGGGATGGACACTGAAGCTTTCTTT. This encodes CASSTGMDTEAFF.